These 26 T cell receptor beta chains were all obtained from the same sample, sequenced in a study of technical replicates of blood from a handful of donors. Generated by immunoSEQ multiplex PCR, the TCRdb table keeps only in-frame clones and is missing some. The table shows more than 65,000 clones, with over 75% occurring only once. Sequencing input: T cells isolated from PBMCs. The receptors originated from a human donor in good health.

The genes are TRBV11-1 and TRBJ2-7; the D gene is possibly TRBD1 (6 bases). V lost 2 bases, J lost 2 bases, and 7 bases lay in between. The CDR3 is made up of 13 amino acids. Germline V gene sequence: CDR1 SGHAT, CDR2 FQDESV (reference sequence). CDR3 region: CASSLTGTYEQYF. For the CDR3, the DNA is TGTGCCAGCAGCTTAACAGGGACCTACGAGCAGTACTTC. Full variable domain (missing parts from reference TRBV11-1 and TRBJ2-7): EAEVAQSPRYKITEKSQAVAFWCDPISGHATLYWYRQILGQGPELLVQFQDESVVDDSQLPKDRFSAERLKGVDSTLKIQPAELGDSAMYLCASSLTGTYEQYFGPGTRLTVT.

The rearrangement uses TRBV28 and TRBJ1-2; 12 bases are shared with TRBD1. The V gene's germline CDR1 is MDHEN and CDR2 SYDVKM. J gave up 7 bases and V 8 bases, and 11 bases lay outside the gene matches. There are 15 residues in the CDR3. The CDR3, as DNA: TGTGCCAGCGAGGTCCCCGGGACAGGGGGCGTTGGCTACACCTTC. Protein product: CASEVPGTGGVGYTF.

The rearrangement links TRBV19 to TRBJ2-7; TRBD1 is a possible D gene (5 bases). CDR1 and CDR2 (germline): LNHDA, SQIVND (reference sequence). V was clipped by 3 bases and J by 5 bases, with 17 bases between them. The CDR3 contains 15 residues. As DNA, the CDR3 is TGTGCCAGTAGTATTGGGGCCCAAGGGAATCACGAGCAGTACTTC. Translating gives CASSIGAQGNHEQYF.

This chain joins TRBV9 and TRBJ2-1; TRBD1 aligns across 11 bases. The ends lost 0 bases at V and 8 bases at J; junction bases unmatched: 4. CDR1 and CDR2 from the germline V gene are SGDLS and YYNGEE. The CDR3 is made up of 15 amino acids. CDR3: CASSVVGTGGDEQFF. CDR3 DNA: TGTGCCAGCAGCGTAGTTGGGACAGGGGGGGATGAGCAGTTCTTC.

The genes are TRBV14 and TRBJ1-1; tentative D call: TRBD1 (6 bases). CDR1 is SGHDN, CDR2 FVKESK, per germline. V lost 6 bases, J lost 9 bases, and 14 bases lay in between. This CDR3 comprises 12 residues. CDR3 sequence: CASSHPQGKAFF. The CDR3 DNA follows: TGTGCCAGCAGTCATCCCCAGGGGAAAGCTTTCTTT.

The sample holds one count of this clone. The gene calls are TRBV30 and TRBJ2-7; D gene uncertain. Trimming took 1 base from V and 7 from J, leaving 14 bases between them. The CDR3 totals 13 residues. Germline lookup yields CDR1 GTSNPN and CDR2 SVGIG (reference sequence). CDR3: CAWSGGFSREQYF. The CDR3 DNA reads as TGTGCCTGGAGTGGCGGTTTTTCGAGGGAGCAGTACTTC.

This clone has just one count. V is TRBV6-5 and J is TRBJ2-7; TRBD2 matches 9 bases. This CDR3 has 12 residues. V lost 10 bases to trimming and J lost 5 bases; unmatched junction nucleotides: 6. Germline CDR1 MNHEY, CDR2 SVGAGI. The CDR3 loop reads CATTRTSDEQYF. The CDR3 nucleotides are TGTGCCACGACCAGGACTAGCGACGAGCAGTACTTC.

The chain couples TRBV10-2 to TRBJ2-1; D is uncertain. This CDR3 has 13 residues. From germline, CDR1 is WSHSY and CDR2 SAAADI. V lost 9 bases, J lost 2 bases, and 11 bases lay in between. The CDR3 loop reads CASFSDTYNEQFF. The CDR3 DNA sequence: TGCGCCAGTTTTAGTGATACCTACAATGAGCAGTTCTTC.

The gene calls are TRBV2 and TRBJ1-1; 7 bases align to TRBD1. The V gene end was trimmed by 4 bases and the J gene end by 1 base; junction bases not matched to a gene: 0. Germline assignment: CDR1 SNHLY and CDR2 FYNNEI. This CDR3 has 13 residues. The CDR3 loop reads CASSGQGNTEAFF. In nucleotides, the CDR3 is TGTGCCAGCAGTGGACAGGGGAACACTGAAGCTTTCTTT.

V and J are TRBV10-3 and TRBJ2-3; weak D call: TRBD1 (6 bases). The CDR3 has 10 amino acids. Germline loops: CDR1 ENHRY, CDR2 SYGVKD. The V gene lost 11 bases and the J gene lost 4 bases, with 7 bases spanning the gap. In DNA form, the CDR3 reads TGTGCCTCAGGGGCAGATACGCAGTATTTT. Protein: CASGADTQYF.

The chain joins TRBV6-1 to TRBJ2-4, with no clear D. This CDR3 region has 12 residues. Trimming removed 4 bases from V and 16 bases from J, with 17 bases in between. Germline V gene lookup returns CDR1 MNHNS and CDR2 SASEGT. The CDR3 coding sequence is TGTGCCAGCAGTGGGCAGTTCGTTGTTTTTTACTTC. Residues: CASSGQFVVFYF.

V gene TRBV12-5 combines with J gene TRBJ1-2, with 7 bases matching TRBD1. Losses at the gene ends were 0 bases for V and 2 bases for J; bases not matched to a gene: 6. CDR1 is LGHNT and CDR2 is FRNRAP in the germline V gene. The CDR3 extends over 16 amino acids. This chain's CDR3 is CASGLVPGTANYGYTF. In nucleotides, the CDR3 is TGTGCTAGTGGTTTGGTACCTGGGACAGCCAACTATGGCTACACCTTC.

This clone appeared once. The chain recombines TRBV5-1 with TRBJ2-4, with TRBD2 identical over 9 bases. The CDR3 is made up of 16 amino acids. The germline V gene has CDR1 SGHRS and CDR2 YFSETQ. V trimming: 4 bases; J trimming: 8 bases; junction bases outside the gene matches: 13. DNA for the CDR3: TGCGCCAGCAGCCCCCCCCTAGCGGGAAGGCGGGACATTCAGTACTTC. It yields the protein CASSPPLAGRRDIQYF. The full variable domain, completed using reference TRBV5-1 and TRBJ2-4, is KAGVTQTPRYLIKTRGQQVTLSCSPISGHRSVSWYQQTPGQGLQFLFEYFSETQRNKGNFPGRFSGRQFSNSRSEMNVSTLELGDSALYLCASSPPLAGRRDIQYFGAGTRLSVL.

This chain uses TRBV10-3 with TRBJ1-1; 8 positions match TRBD1. The CDR3 covers 13 residues. The J segment lost 3 bases and the V segment lost 5 bases, leaving 2 bases of the junction unmatched. The germline CDR1 and CDR2 sequences are ENHRY and SYGVKD. Here the CDR3 reads CAISPTGDTEAFF. The CDR3 region has the DNA TGTGCCATCAGTCCGACAGGGGACACTGAAGCTTTCTTT.

This chain connects TRBV14 to TRBJ1-2; TRBD1 aligns across 7 bases. The CDR3 extends over 14 amino acids. The junction had 6 bases not matched to a gene; V was cut back by 0 bases and J by 8 bases. Per the germline V gene, CDR1 is SGHDN and CDR2 is FVKESK. The CDR3 region is CASSQDLQGKGYTF. The CDR3 DNA reads TGTGCCAGCAGCCAAGATCTACAGGGGAAGGGCTACACCTTC.

The chain combines TRBV9 with TRBJ1-1, with 7 nucleotides matching TRBD1. J lost 4 bases, V lost 4 bases, and 10 bases had no gene match. The CDR3 covers 15 residues. Germline CDR1 reads SGDLS; CDR2 reads YYNGEE. The CDR3 spells CASSTTGDRGTEAFF. The CDR3 DNA sequence: TGTGCCAGCAGCACTACAGGGGACCGGGGCACTGAAGCTTTCTTT.

The genes are TRBV5-1 and TRBJ2-7, with 14 bases fitting TRBD2. Germline CDR1 is SGHRS and CDR2 is YFSETQ. The CDR3 is made up of 17 amino acids. After removal of 6 bases from V and 5 bases from J, the junction contained 13 bases not matched to a gene. This CDR3 is CASKAQGTTSGRDEQYF. The CDR3 DNA reads TGCGCCAGCAAGGCCCAGGGCACGACTAGCGGGAGGGACGAGCAGTACTTC. Together with reference TRBV5-1 and TRBJ2-7, the CDR3 gives the full variable domain: KAGVTQTPRYLIKTRGQQVTLSCSPISGHRSVSWYQQTPGQGLQFLFEYFSETQRNKGNFPGRFSGRQFSNSRSEMNVSTLELGDSALYLCASKAQGTTSGRDEQYFGPGTRLTVT.

The rearrangement links TRBV7-2 to TRBJ2-7, with D hard to call. The germline V and J ends were trimmed by 7 bases and 6 bases, with 19 bases remaining between them. Germline V gives CDR1 SGHTA, CDR2 FQGNSA. The CDR3 loop spans 14 amino acids. The CDR3 DNA is TGTGCCAGCACCCCCAGCGAGCCCTTCCGCGAGCAGTACTTC. Translation gives CASTPSEPFREQYF.

The chain joins TRBV6-1 to TRBJ2-5; the match to TRBD2 covers 14 bases. The CDR3 runs to 17 residues. Germline CDR1 is MNHNS and CDR2 is SASEGT. Losses at the gene ends were 3 bases for V and 3 bases for J; bases not matched to a gene: 6. The CDR3 loop is CASSEVLGLAGEETQYF. The CDR3 DNA sequence: TGTGCCAGCAGTGAGGTATTGGGACTAGCGGGAGAAGAGACCCAGTACTTC.

The rearrangement joins TRBV25-1 to TRBJ1-4; unclear D gene. The V and J ends lost 4 bases and 6 bases respectively, with 9 bases between them. Per germline, CDR1 MGHDK and CDR2 SYGVNS. CDR3 length equals 13 residues. This chain's CDR3 is CASSGLGHEKLFF. CDR3 DNA sequence: TGTGCCAGCAGTGGTTTGGGCCATGAAAAACTGTTTTTT. The full variable domain, completed using reference TRBV25-1 and TRBJ1-4, is EADIYQTPRYLVIGTGKKITLECSQTMGHDKMYWYQQDPGMELHLIHYSYGVNSTEKGDLSSESTVSRIRTEHFPLTLESARPSHTSQYLCASSGLGHEKLFFGSGTQLSVL.

This sequence joins TRBV5-1 and TRBJ1-2; no firm D call. The CDR3 sequence is 13 residues long. The germline V and J ends were trimmed by 4 bases and 5 bases, with 12 bases remaining between them. CDR1 is SGHRS, CDR2 YFSETQ, per germline. The DNA for the CDR3 is TGCGCCAGCAGCCGTGACACATTATATGGCTACACCTTC. Its protein product is CASSRDTLYGYTF.

V gene TRBV19 combines with J gene TRBJ1-1, with 7 bases lining up with TRBD1. CDR3 length: 13 residues. Germline assignment: CDR1 LNHDA and CDR2 SQIVND (reference sequence). V gave up 9 bases and J gave up 8 bases; unmatched junction bases: 12. The CDR3 loop is CASARDSSQEAFF. CDR3 DNA sequence: TGTGCCAGCGCACGGGACAGCAGCCAAGAAGCTTTCTTT.

The chain is built from TRBV7-6 and TRBJ2-7, with 12 bases aligning to TRBD2. CDR3 size: 15 residues. V gave up 5 bases and J gave up 5 bases; unmatched junction bases: 7. CDR1 and CDR2 from the germline V gene are SGHVS and FNYEAQ. CDR3 DNA sequence: TGTGCCAGCAGCGTCAGGACTAGCGGGATCGACGAGCAGTACTTC. Translated, it gives CASSVRTSGIDEQYF.

The chain carries TRBV11-2 and TRBJ2-7; no firm D call. With 1 base removed from V and 2 bases from J, the gap between germline ends came to 15 bases. Germline assignment: CDR1 SGHAT and CDR2 FQNNGV. The CDR3 has 16 residues. The chain's CDR3 is CASSLGSSVPTYEQYF. Written as DNA, the CDR3 is TGTGCCAGCAGCTTAGGATCGTCAGTTCCAACCTACGAGCAGTACTTC.

The chain combines TRBV19 with TRBJ2-1; 13 nucleotides agree with TRBD2. J was trimmed by 7 bases and V by 5 bases; bases with no gene match: 5. The CDR3 length is 15 residues. Germline CDR1 reads LNHDA; CDR2 reads SQIVND (reference sequence). For the CDR3, the DNA is TGTGCCAGTAGTCAGGGACTAGCGGGAAGTAATGAGCAGTTCTTC. It codes for CASSQGLAGSNEQFF. The full variable domain, its missing parts supplied by reference TRBV19 and TRBJ2-1, is DGGITQSPKYLFRKEGQNVTLSCEQNLNHDAMYWYRQDPGQGLRLIYYSQIVNDFQKGDIAEGYSVSREKKESFPLTVTSAQKNPTAFYLCASSQGLAGSNEQFFGPGTRLTVL.

The chain joins TRBV15 to TRBJ1-2; D ambiguous. The germline CDR1 and CDR2 sequences are LNHNV and YYDKDF (reference sequence). V lost 1 base to trimming and J lost 6 bases, with 6 bases between them. CDR3 length equals 12 residues. CDR3 sequence (DNA): TGTGCCACCAGCAGAGGGGGAGATGGCTACACCTTC. This sequence encodes CATSRGGDGYTF.